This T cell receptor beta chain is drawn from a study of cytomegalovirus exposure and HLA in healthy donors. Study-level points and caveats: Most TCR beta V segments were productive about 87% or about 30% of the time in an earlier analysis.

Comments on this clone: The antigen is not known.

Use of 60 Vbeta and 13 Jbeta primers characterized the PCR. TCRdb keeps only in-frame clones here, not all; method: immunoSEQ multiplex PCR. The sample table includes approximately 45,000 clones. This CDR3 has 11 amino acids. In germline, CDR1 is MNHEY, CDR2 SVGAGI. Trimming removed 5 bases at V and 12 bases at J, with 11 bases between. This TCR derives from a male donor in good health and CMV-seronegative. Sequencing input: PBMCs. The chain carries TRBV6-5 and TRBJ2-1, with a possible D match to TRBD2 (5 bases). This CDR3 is CASSEGTGQFF. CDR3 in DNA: TGTGCCAGCAGTGAGGGCACTGGGCAGTTCTTC.